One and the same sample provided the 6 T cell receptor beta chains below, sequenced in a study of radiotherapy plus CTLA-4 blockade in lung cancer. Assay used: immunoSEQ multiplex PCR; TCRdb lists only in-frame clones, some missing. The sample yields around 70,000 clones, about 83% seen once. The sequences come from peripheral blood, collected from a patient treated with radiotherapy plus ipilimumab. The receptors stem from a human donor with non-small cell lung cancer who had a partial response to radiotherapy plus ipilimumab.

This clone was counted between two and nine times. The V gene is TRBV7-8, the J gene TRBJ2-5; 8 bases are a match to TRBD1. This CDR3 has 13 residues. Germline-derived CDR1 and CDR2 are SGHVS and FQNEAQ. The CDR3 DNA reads TGTGGAGTCAGGGGGCGCGGGTTAGAGACCCAGTACTTC. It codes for CGVRGRGLETQYF.

In DNA form, the CDR3 reads TGTGCCAGCAGAGCCGGGTCCCGAGGCGGGACCCAGTACTTC. It yields the protein CASRAGSRGGTQYF. The rearrangement uses TRBV2 and TRBJ2-5; unclear D gene. CDR1 and CDR2 (germline): SNHLY, FYNNEI. The CDR3 has 14 residues. The V end was cut by 6 bases, the J end by 7 bases, with 18 bases between. Supplemented by reference TRBV2 and TRBJ2-5, the full variable domain reads EPEVTQTPSHQVTQMGQEVILRCVPISNHLYFYWYRQILGQKVEFLVSFYNNEISEKSEIFDDQFSVERPDGSNFTLKIRSTKLEDSAMYFCASRAGSRGGTQYFGPGTRLLVL.

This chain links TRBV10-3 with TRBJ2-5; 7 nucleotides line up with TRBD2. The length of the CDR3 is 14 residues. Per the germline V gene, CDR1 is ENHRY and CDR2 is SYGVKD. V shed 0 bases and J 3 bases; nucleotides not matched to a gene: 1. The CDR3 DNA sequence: TGTGCCATCAGTGAGTCGGGAGGGGAAGAGACCCAGTACTTC. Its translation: CAISESGGEETQYF.

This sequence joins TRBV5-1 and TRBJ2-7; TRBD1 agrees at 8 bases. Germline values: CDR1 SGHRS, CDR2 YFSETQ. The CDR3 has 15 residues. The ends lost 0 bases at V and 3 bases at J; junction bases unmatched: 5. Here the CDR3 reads CASSLGTGNLYEQYF. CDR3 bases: TGCGCCAGCAGCTTGGGGACAGGGAACCTCTACGAGCAGTACTTC.

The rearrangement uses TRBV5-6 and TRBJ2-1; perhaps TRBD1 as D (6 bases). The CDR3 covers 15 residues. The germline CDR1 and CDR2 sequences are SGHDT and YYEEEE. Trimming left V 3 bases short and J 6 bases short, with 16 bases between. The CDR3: CASSSQPTGTNEQFF. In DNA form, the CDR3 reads TGTGCCAGCAGCTCGCAACCGACAGGTACCAATGAGCAGTTCTTC.

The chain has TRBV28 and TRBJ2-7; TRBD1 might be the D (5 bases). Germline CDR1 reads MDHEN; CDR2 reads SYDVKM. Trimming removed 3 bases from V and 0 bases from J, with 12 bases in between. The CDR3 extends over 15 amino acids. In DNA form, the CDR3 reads TGTGCCAGCAGTTTTCAAGGGGCGAACTCCTACGAGCAGTACTTC. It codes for CASSFQGANSYEQYF.